This T cell receptor beta chain was found in a study of blood T cell repertoires in COVID-19. Overall study: Samples representing acute and convalescent COVID-19 were sourced from the United States, Italy and Spain. The analysed material was cDNA or gDNA that came from T cells, B-cell-depleted T cells, or PBMCs.

Under the authors' procedure: Reference gene primer amplification gave nucleated cell count estimates. The data were produced by immunoSEQ multiplex PCR, yet TCRdb's version contains in-frame clones alone and is incomplete. V, J and clone size reflect that table, while D and trimming were determined from the DNA. The sample holds 85,000 to 100,000 clones; over 70% are singletons and the top ten take roughly 8.4%. Germline V lookup: CDR1 SGHRS, CDR2 YFSETQ. Trimming removed 6 bases from V and 4 bases from J; junction bases left unmatched: 9. The CDR3 extends over 15 amino acids. The source of this sequence is a man aged 45-65 years who had recovered from COVID-19. Material: peripheral blood. V and J are TRBV5-1 and TRBJ2-5; 10 bases agree with TRBD2. CDR3 residues: CASMDRSGGAETQYF. CDR3 DNA: TGCGCCAGCATGGATCGGAGCGGGGGGGCAGAGACCCAGTACTTC.